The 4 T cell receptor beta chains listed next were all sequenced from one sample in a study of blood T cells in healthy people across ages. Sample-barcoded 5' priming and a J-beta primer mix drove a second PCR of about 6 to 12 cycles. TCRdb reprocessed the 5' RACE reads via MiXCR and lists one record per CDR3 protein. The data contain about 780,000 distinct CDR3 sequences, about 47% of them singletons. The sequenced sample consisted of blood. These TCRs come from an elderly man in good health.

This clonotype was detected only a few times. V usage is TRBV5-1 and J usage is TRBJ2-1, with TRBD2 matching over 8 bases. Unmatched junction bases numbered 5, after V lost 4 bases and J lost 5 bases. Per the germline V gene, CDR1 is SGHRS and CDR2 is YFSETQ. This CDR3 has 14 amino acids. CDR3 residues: CASSTSGSHNEQFF. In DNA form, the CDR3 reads TGCGCCAGCAGCACCAGCGGGAGTCACAATGAGCAGTTCTTC.

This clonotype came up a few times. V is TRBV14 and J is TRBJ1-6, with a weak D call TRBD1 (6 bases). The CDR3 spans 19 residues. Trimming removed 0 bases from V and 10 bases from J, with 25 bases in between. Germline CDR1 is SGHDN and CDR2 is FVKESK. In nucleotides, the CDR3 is TGTGCCAGCAGCCAAGATGTACGGGGGCGCAGGGATTTTGAATCACCCCTCCACTTT. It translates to CASSQDVRGRRDFESPLHF.

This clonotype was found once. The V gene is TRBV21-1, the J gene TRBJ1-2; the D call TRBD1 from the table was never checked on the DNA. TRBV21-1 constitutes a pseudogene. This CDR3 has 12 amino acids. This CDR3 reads CASSRWAGDVTF. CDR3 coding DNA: TGTGCCAGCAGCAGATGGGCGGGGGATGTCACCTTC.

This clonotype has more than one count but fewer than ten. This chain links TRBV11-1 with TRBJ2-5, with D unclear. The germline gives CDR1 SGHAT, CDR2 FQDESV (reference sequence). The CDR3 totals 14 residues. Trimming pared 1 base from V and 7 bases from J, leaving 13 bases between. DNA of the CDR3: TGTGCCAGCAGCTTAGACCCCTCTTTACGGACCCAGTACTTC. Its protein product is CASSLDPSLRTQYF. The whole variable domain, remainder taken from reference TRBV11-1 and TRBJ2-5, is EAEVAQSPRYKITEKSQAVAFWCDPISGHATLYWYRQILGQGPELLVQFQDESVVDDSQLPKDRFSAERLKGVDSTLKIQPAELGDSAMYLCASSLDPSLRTQYFGPGTRLLVL.